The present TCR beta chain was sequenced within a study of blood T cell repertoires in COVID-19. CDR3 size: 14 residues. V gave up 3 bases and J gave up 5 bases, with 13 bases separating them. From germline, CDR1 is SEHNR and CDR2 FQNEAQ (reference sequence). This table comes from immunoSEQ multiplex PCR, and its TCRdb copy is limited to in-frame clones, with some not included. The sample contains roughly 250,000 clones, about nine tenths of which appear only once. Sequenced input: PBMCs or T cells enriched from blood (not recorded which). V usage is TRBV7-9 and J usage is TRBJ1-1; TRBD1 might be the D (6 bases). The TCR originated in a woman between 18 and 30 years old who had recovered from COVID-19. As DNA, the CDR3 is TGTGCCAGCAGCTTCGGGGGGCGCGCGACTGAAGCTTTCTTT. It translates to CASSFGGRATEAFF.